Below, 10 T cell receptor beta chains from the same sample are listed, as sequenced in a study of control samples from healthy donors and cancer patients. Profiled with immunoSEQ multiplex PCR; TCRdb holds only in-frame clones, not every one. The data contain 130,000 to 150,000 clones, about 91% of them seen just once; the ten biggest clones take up about 3%. Sequencing used blood. Source of these receptors: a man in his thirties or forties in good health.

CDR3 protein: CASSRAGTGGLYEQYF. The DNA for the CDR3 is TGTGCCAGCAGCCGAGCCGGGACAGGGGGCTTGTACGAGCAGTACTTC. V gene TRBV3-1 (or the pseudogene TRBV3-2) combines with J gene TRBJ2-7; 12 bases are a match to TRBD1. The germline CDR1 and CDR2 sequences are LGHDT and YNNKEL (reference sequence). There are 16 residues in the CDR3. The ends lost 4 bases at V and 4 bases at J; junction bases unmatched: 8.

This clone has a single count. The V and J genes are TRBV5-5 and TRBJ2-7, with TRBD1 as a possible D gene (5 bases). The CDR3 is 14 residues long. V was shortened by 2 bases and J by 4 bases, with 13 bases between the two germline ends. Germline assignment: CDR1 SGHKS and CDR2 YYEKEE (reference sequence). Here the CDR3 DNA reads TGTGCCAGCAGCTTAGCAGGGAATTTTTACGAGCAGTACTTC. Its translation: CASSLAGNFYEQYF.

The chain carries TRBV7-8 and TRBJ2-1, with 13 bases matching TRBD2. This CDR3 contains 15 residues. Trimming removed 5 bases from V and 2 bases from J; junction bases left unmatched: 0. Per the germline V gene, CDR1 is SGHVS and CDR2 is FQNEAQ. The DNA of the CDR3 is TGTGCCAGCAGCGGGACTAGCGGGGCCTACAATGAGCAGTTCTTC. As protein: CASSGTSGAYNEQFF.

This chain links TRBV9 with TRBJ1-5; D not certain. Per germline, CDR1 SGDLS and CDR2 YYNGEE. This CDR3 has 13 amino acids. V lost 4 bases, J lost 1 base, and 6 bases lay in between. The CDR3 sequence is CASSPGSNQPQHF. CDR3 coding DNA: TGTGCCAGCAGCCCTGGAAGCAATCAGCCCCAGCATTTT.

J is TRBJ1-2 and V is TRBV11-1, with TRBD1 matching over 7 bases. The CDR3 totals 15 residues. CDR1 and CDR2 from the germline V gene are SGHAT and FQDESV (reference sequence). The J segment lost 5 bases and the V segment lost 5 bases, leaving 11 bases of the junction unmatched. The CDR3 protein is CASSRTNTGVYGYTF. CDR3 coding DNA: TGTGCCAGCAGCCGAACCAACACAGGGGTTTATGGCTACACCTTC.

The V call is TRBV15, the J call TRBJ1-1, with D perhaps TRBD1 (5 bases). The CDR3 is 13 residues long. The germline CDR1 and CDR2 sequences are LNHNV and YYDKDF (reference sequence). The V end lost 1 base, the J end lost 4 bases, and 7 bases lay between the germline ends. The CDR3 sequence: CATSRGGGTEAFF. As DNA, the CDR3 is TGTGCCACCAGCAGAGGGGGGGGCACTGAAGCTTTCTTT.

V usage is TRBV28 and J usage is TRBJ1-1; D is possibly TRBD1 (5 bases). V dropped 2 bases and J dropped 5 bases, with 9 bases sitting between them. CDR3 size: 13 residues. Germline lookup yields CDR1 MDHEN and CDR2 SYDVKM. As DNA, the CDR3 is TGTGCCAGCAGTTTACTGGGGGGGACTGAAGCTTTCTTT. This sequence encodes CASSLLGGTEAFF. Full variable domain (outside the CDR3, taken from reference TRBV28 and TRBJ1-1): DVKVTQSSRYLVKRTGEKVFLECVQDMDHENMFWYRQDPGLGLRLIYFSYDVKMKEKGDIPEGYSVSREKKERFSLILESASTNQTSMYLCASSLLGGTEAFFGQGTRLTVV.

This clone showed up just once. J is TRBJ1-6 and V is TRBV5-1, with TRBD1 matching 12 bases. V gave up 5 bases and J gave up 8 bases; unmatched junction bases: 14. The CDR3 sequence is 18 residues long. CDR1 SGHRS and CDR2 YFSETQ come from the germline V gene. The CDR3 here is CASSLTSGTGGADSPLHF. CDR3 nucleotide sequence: TGCGCCAGCAGTCTGACATCAGGGACAGGGGGCGCAGATTCACCCCTCCACTTT.

This clone appeared a single time. The chain has TRBV11-2 and TRBJ2-1, with D tentatively TRBD1 (5 bases). V lost 5 bases to trimming and J lost 10 bases, with 12 bases between them. The V gene's germline CDR1 is SGHAT and CDR2 FQNNGV. The CDR3 has 12 residues. The CDR3 DNA reads as TGTGCCAGCAGCCCCAGGGTTGGCGAGCAGTTCTTC. It is translated as CASSPRVGEQFF.

The chain employs TRBV30 and TRBJ2-7, with D possibly matching TRBD1 (6 bases). The germline gives CDR1 GTSNPN, CDR2 SVGIG (reference sequence). Trimming pared 6 bases from V and 0 bases from J, leaving 12 bases between. The CDR3 is 13 residues long. The CDR3 sequence is CACNRVSSYEQYF. The CDR3 DNA reads TGTGCCTGCAACAGGGTGAGCTCCTACGAGCAGTACTTC. Full variable domain (outside the CDR3, taken from reference TRBV30 and TRBJ2-7): SQTIHQWPATLVQPVGSPLSLECTVEGTSNPNLYWYRQAAGRGLQLLFYSVGIGQISSEVPQNLSASRPQDRQFILSSKKLLLSDSGFYLCACNRVSSYEQYFGPGTRLTVT.